A selection of T cell receptor beta chains follows, all from one sample in a study of T cell repertoires in cytomegalovirus infection. These receptors lack a known antigen. MiXCR, applied by TCRdb to the reads, yields one record per CDR3 protein. The sample includes about 350,000 distinct CDR3 sequences, about 32% of them seen just once. The specimen was cultured PBMCs, collected from culture after CMV antigen stimulation. These receptors were obtained from a human donor in good health (CMV status not recorded). Some clones in this sample may be carry-over from other donors' samples. Both conserved end residues are part of each CDR3. A D gene is named only where the DNA matches it firmly. Some rows have no size entry. The others give once, few or many, or a class for an expanded clone.

j_call,v_call,clone_size,d_call,cdr3_aa,cdr3_nt
TRBJ1-4,TRBV6-2/TRBV6-3,.,TRBD1,CASSYNRDSGNEKLFF,TGTGCCAGCAGTTATAACCGGGACAGCGGTAATGAAAAACTGTTTTTT
TRBJ2-6,TRBV4-3,few,.,CASSQEAQGGTGANVLTF,TGCGCCAGCAGCCAAGAAGCACAGGGAGGCACTGGGGCCAACGTCCTGACTTTC
TRBJ2-3,TRBV12-3/TRBV12-4,few,.,CASSRTGGDADTQYF,TGTGCCAGCAGTAGAACAGGGGGGGACGCAGATACGCAGTATTTT
TRBJ2-3,TRBV7-8,many,.,CASSLAPGVAGTDTQYF,TGTGCCAGCAGCTTAGCGCCTGGGGTAGCGGGCACAGATACGCAGTATTTT
TRBJ2-2,TRBV27,.,.,CASSPRRGGELFF,TGTGCCAGCAGTCCCCGGCGGGGAGGGGAGCTGTTTTTT
TRBJ1-1,TRBV10-3,few,TRBD1,CAISGGTGRSTEAFF,TGTGCCATCAGTGGGGGGACAGGGAGAAGCACTGAAGCTTTCTTT
TRBJ1-1,TRBV7-8,.,.,CASSPGLGTEAFF,TGTGCCAGCAGCCCCGGCTTGGGGACTGAAGCTTTCTTT
TRBJ2-5,TRBV5-6,.,TRBD2,CASGVGFSGSLQETQYF,TGTGCCAGCGGCGTGGGGTTTAGCGGGAGTCTACAAGAGACCCAGTACTTC
TRBJ1-6,TRBV18,.,.,CASSPNGDSPLHF,TGTGCCAGCTCACCAAACGGGGATTCACCCCTCCACTTT
TRBJ1-1,TRBV6-1,few,TRBD1,CASSKSPGTATRSNTEAFF,TGTGCCAGCAGCAAATCCCCCGGGACAGCAACCAGATCGAACACTGAAGCTTTCTTT
TRBJ2-5,TRBV4-1,.,.,CASSFPGHQYF,TGCGCCAGCAGTTTTCCGGGACACCAGTACTTC
TRBJ2-3,TRBV11-2,.,.,CASSVTGTDTQYF,TGTGCCAGCAGCGTTACAGGGACAGATACGCAGTATTTT
TRBJ1-1,TRBV28,many,.,CASRVQETEAFF,TGTGCCAGCAGGGTACAGGAAACTGAAGCTTTCTTT
TRBJ2-7,TRBV27,.,TRBD2,CASRRTSESYEQYF,TGTGCCAGCAGGAGGACTAGCGAGTCCTACGAGCAGTACTTC
TRBJ1-4,TRBV7-2,.,TRBD1,CASSPRTGPNEKLFF,TGTGCCAGCAGCCCGCGGACAGGTCCTAATGAAAAACTGTTTTTT
TRBJ2-2,TRBV6-2/TRBV6-3,few,TRBD2,CASSYPSGRPNTGELFF,TGTGCCAGCAGTTACCCCAGCGGGAGGCCGAACACCGGGGAGCTGTTTTTT
TRBJ1-6,TRBV27,.,TRBD1,CASSPGQGGNSPLHF,TGTGCCAGCAGTCCGGGACAGGGCGGTAATTCACCCCTCCACTTT
TRBJ2-1,TRBV5-3,.,.,CASSLTWGEQFF,TGTGCCAGCAGCTTAACGTGGGGTGAGCAGTTCTTC
TRBJ2-5,TRBV4-3,few,TRBD2,CASSHRTSGLSTETQYF,TGCGCCAGCAGCCATCGGACTAGCGGCCTAAGCACAGAGACCCAGTACTTC
TRBJ2-1,TRBV28,once,.,CASSYGRHEQFF,TGTGCCAGCAGTTACGGTAGGCATGAGCAGTTCTTC
TRBJ2-5,TRBV24-1,few,.,CATSDTGMYQETQYF,TGTGCCACCAGTGATACAGGGATGTACCAAGAGACCCAGTACTTC
TRBJ2-7,TRBV7-2,.,TRBD2,CASSHSSGSPYEQYF,TGTGCCAGCAGCCATTCTAGCGGGAGCCCTTACGAGCAGTACTTC
TRBJ2-1,TRBV27,few,.,CASSADWGESFF,TGTGCCAGCAGTGCTGATTGGGGGGAGTCGTTCTTC
TRBJ2-7,TRBV7-2,many,TRBD1,CASSYRDRDYEQYF,TGTGCCAGCAGTTACCGGGACAGGGACTACGAGCAGTACTTC
TRBJ1-4,TRBV11-2,.,.,CASSLADSRNEKLFF,TGTGCCAGCAGCTTAGCGGACAGTAGGAATGAAAAACTGTTTTTT
TRBJ1-4,TRBV9,.,.,CASSWDGGSEKLFF,TGTGCCAGCTCCTGGGACGGCGGCAGTGAAAAACTGTTTTTT
TRBJ1-1,TRBV7-2,few,.,CASSLSLRASYTEAFF,TGTGCCAGCAGCTTAAGCCTTCGGGCATCCTACACTGAAGCTTTCTTT
TRBJ2-7,TRBV6-2/TRBV6-3,few,.,CAASGQRPYEQYF,TGTGCCGCCTCGGGGCAGAGGCCCTACGAGCAGTACTTC
TRBJ1-6,TRBV7-8,.,.,CASSSRAPPNSPLHF,TGTGCCAGCAGCTCCAGGGCCCCACCAAATTCACCCCTCCACTTT
TRBJ1-4,TRBV5-6,.,.,CASSLGAGTPFF,TGTGCCAGCAGCTTGGGAGCGGGGACCCCATTTTTT
TRBJ1-2,TRBV11-1,.,.,CASSLGQPYYGYTF,TGTGCCAGCAGCTTAGGACAGCCTTACTATGGCTACACCTTC
TRBJ1-1,TRBV15,.,.,CATSRDPGTEAFF,TGTGCCACCAGCAGAGATCCCGGGACTGAAGCTTTCTTT
TRBJ1-5,TRBV12-3/TRBV12-4,few,TRBD1,CASSPPGQGNQPQHF,TGTGCCAGCAGTCCACCGGGACAGGGGAATCAGCCCCAGCATTTT
TRBJ2-1,TRBV10-3,.,.,CAISESVTARTYNEQFF,TGTGCCATCAGTGAGTCAGTTACAGCCAGAACCTACAATGAGCAGTTCTTC
TRBJ1-6,TRBV11-2,few,.,CASRRDPVIGSPLHF,TGTGCCAGCAGACGTGACCCCGTAATCGGTTCACCCCTCCACTTT
TRBJ2-2,TRBV11-2,.,.,CASSVAGTRNTGELFF,TGTGCCAGCAGCGTCGCCGGGACCCGGAACACCGGGGAGCTGTTTTTT
TRBJ2-1,TRBV19,.,.,CASSIDYGAGEQFF,TGTGCCAGTAGTATAGATTACGGGGCTGGGGAGCAGTTCTTC
TRBJ2-1,TRBV10-3,.,.,CAIGNGNEQFF,TGTGCCATCGGCAATGGGAATGAGCAGTTCTTC
TRBJ2-1,TRBV5-4,few,.,CASSSPRLVHEQFF,TGTGCCAGCAGCTCCCCCCGACTAGTCCATGAGCAGTTCTTC
TRBJ1-5,TRBV5-8,.,.,CASSFPRRKGGNQPQHF,TGTGCCAGCAGCTTTCCCCGCCGGAAAGGGGGCAATCAGCCCCAGCATTTT
TRBJ2-1,TRBV5-4,.,TRBD2,CASSRLAGWDGEQFF,TGTGCCAGCAGTCGACTAGCGGGATGGGATGGTGAGCAGTTCTTC
TRBJ2-1,TRBV7-8,many,.,CASSLEWWIADYNEQFF,TGTGCCAGCAGCTTAGAATGGTGGATAGCGGATTACAATGAGCAGTTCTTC
TRBJ2-3,TRBV5-1,.,.,CASSLIASYGTDTQYF,TGCGCCAGCAGCTTGATAGCTAGTTACGGCACGGATACGCAGTATTTT
TRBJ2-3,TRBV5-4,.,.,CASRTGKRGTDTQYF,TGTGCCAGCAGAACAGGGAAGCGGGGCACAGATACGCAGTATTTT
TRBJ2-7,TRBV7-2,.,.,CASSRDYLGPYEQYF,TGTGCCAGCAGCCGTGACTACCTGGGGCCCTACGAGCAGTACTTC
TRBJ1-1,TRBV7-6,.,.,CASSQARAFSPEAFF,TGTGCCAGCAGCCAGGCCAGGGCGTTTTCTCCTGAAGCTTTCTTT
TRBJ2-3,TRBV4-2,.,.,CASSHGPSITDTQYF,TGTGCCAGCAGCCATGGACCATCAATCACAGATACGCAGTATTTT
TRBJ1-6,TRBV19,.,.,CASSIDGARYNSPLHF,TGTGCCAGTAGTATAGACGGCGCTCGATATAATTCACCCCTCCACTTT
TRBJ1-1,TRBV12-3/TRBV12-4,many,.,CASRRGEGTEAFF,TGTGCCAGCAGGAGAGGGGAGGGCACTGAAGCTTTCTTT
TRBJ2-2,TRBV7-2,.,.,CASSPTEVWGNTGELFF,TGTGCCAGCAGCCCGACCGAAGTCTGGGGGAACACCGGGGAGCTGTTTTTT
TRBJ2-3,TRBV6-2/TRBV6-3,.,TRBD2,CASRSRSGRTDTQYF,TGTGCCAGCAGATCCAGAAGCGGGAGAACAGATACGCAGTATTTT